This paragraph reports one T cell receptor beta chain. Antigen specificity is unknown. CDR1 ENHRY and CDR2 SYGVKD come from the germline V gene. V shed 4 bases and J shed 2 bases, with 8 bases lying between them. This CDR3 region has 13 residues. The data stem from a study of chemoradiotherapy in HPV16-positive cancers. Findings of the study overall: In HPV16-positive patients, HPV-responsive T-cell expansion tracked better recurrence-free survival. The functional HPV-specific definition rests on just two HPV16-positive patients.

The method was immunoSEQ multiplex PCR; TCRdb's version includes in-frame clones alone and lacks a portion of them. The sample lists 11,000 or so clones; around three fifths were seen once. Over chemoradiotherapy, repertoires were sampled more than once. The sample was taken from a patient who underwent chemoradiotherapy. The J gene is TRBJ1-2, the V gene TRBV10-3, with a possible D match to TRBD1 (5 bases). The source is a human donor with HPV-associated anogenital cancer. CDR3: CAISVQGNYGYTF. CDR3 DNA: TGTGCCATCAGTGTGCAGGGAAACTATGGCTACACCTTC.